This passage covers 22 T cell receptor beta chains from one sample sequenced in a study of blood T cell repertoires in COVID-19. The data were produced by immunoSEQ multiplex PCR, yet TCRdb's version contains in-frame clones alone and is incomplete. The sample lists roughly 88,000 clones; 70% to 90% were seen once. Sequences were obtained from peripheral blood. Receptors were obtained from a woman of 80 years or more with acute or convalescent COVID-19.

This rearrangement joins TRBV6-5 to TRBJ2-1, with 13 nucleotides matching TRBD2. This CDR3 spans 14 amino acids. V was clipped by 8 bases and J by 9 bases; unmatched bases: 7. The V gene's germline CDR1 is MNHEY and CDR2 SVGAGI. The CDR3 DNA reads as TGTGCCAGCGGGGGACTAGCGGGGTCCGTTGAGCAGTTCTTC. It is translated as CASGGLAGSVEQFF.

The rearrangement links TRBV11-3 to TRBJ2-7; TRBD2 matches at 9 bases. The CDR3 loop spans 15 amino acids. The germline V gene encodes CDR1 SGHNT and CDR2 YENEEA. V was pared by 4 bases and J by 4 bases, with 8 bases of the junction left unmatched. CDR3 loop: CASSSRLAATYEQYF. For the CDR3, the DNA is TGTGCCAGCAGCTCCCGACTAGCGGCGACTTACGAGCAGTACTTC.

The chain joins TRBV6-2 or TRBV6-3 to TRBJ1-5; no firm D call. CDR1 and CDR2 (germline): MNHEY, SVGEGT. This CDR3 spans 13 amino acids. Trimming shortened V by 1 base and J by 4 bases, and 5 bases separated the two germline ends. Here the CDR3 reads CASSYFGNQPQHF. Here the CDR3 DNA reads TGTGCCAGCAGTTACTTCGGGAATCAGCCCCAGCATTTT.

The chain employs TRBV28 and TRBJ1-2; 7 positions match TRBD1. From germline, CDR1 is MDHEN and CDR2 SYDVKM. The CDR3 contains 13 residues. The junction had 9 bases not matched to a gene; V was cut back by 6 bases and J by 8 bases. The CDR3 nucleotides are TGTGCCAGCAGCCCCAAGGGGGCGAGGGGCTACACCTTC. This encodes CASSPKGARGYTF.

The V call is TRBV29-1, the J call TRBJ1-2, with 7 bases aligning to TRBD1. Germline assignment: CDR1 SQVTM and CDR2 ANQGSEA. The CDR3 has 12 amino acids. V was pared by 2 bases and J by 8 bases, with 5 bases of the junction left unmatched. The CDR3 reads CSVESQGGGYTF. For the CDR3, the DNA is TGCAGCGTTGAATCCCAGGGGGGCGGCTACACCTTC.

The chain links TRBV5-1 to TRBJ1-1; D unresolved. The CDR3 has 15 residues. Trimming pared 3 bases from V and 1 base from J, leaving 13 bases between. The germline gives CDR1 SGHRS, CDR2 YFSETQ. The CDR3 region has the DNA TGCGCCAGCAGCTACTCCGGTGAACCGAACACTGAAGCTTTCTTT. Amino acids: CASSYSGEPNTEAFF.

V is TRBV7-6 and J is TRBJ2-7, with 12 bases aligning to TRBD2. Per germline, CDR1 SGHVS and CDR2 FNYEAQ. With 1 base clipped from V and 6 bases from J, the junction kept 7 bases outside the gene matches. The CDR3 totals 16 residues. The CDR3 coding sequence is TGTGCCAGCAGCTTAGGGTCTAGCGGGGGGGCCGGCGAGCAGTACTTC. This gives the protein CASSLGSSGGAGEQYF.

CDR3 sequence (DNA): TGTGCCAGCAGTTACTCGACAGATCTGAACACTGAAGCTTTCTTT. Its protein is CASSYSTDLNTEAFF. The V and J genes are TRBV6-5 and TRBJ1-1; TRBD1 might be the D (5 bases). Germline CDR1 MNHEY, CDR2 SVGAGI. The CDR3 consists of 15 residues. V was pared by 0 bases and J by 0 bases, with 8 bases between.

This clone has a handful of counts. The chain carries TRBV12-3 or TRBV12-4 and TRBJ1-2; possibly TRBD1 for D (6 bases). Trimming removed 6 bases from V and 4 bases from J, with 9 bases in between. The CDR3 is 12 amino acids. CDR3 sequence (DNA): TGTGCCAGCAGATGGGGGCTCTATGGCTACACCTTC. Its protein is CASRWGLYGYTF.

The rearrangement links TRBV30 to TRBJ1-5, with 10 bases lining up with TRBD1. Per germline, CDR1 GTSNPN and CDR2 SVGIG (reference sequence). The junction had 4 bases not matched to a gene; V was cut back by 3 bases and J by 2 bases. The CDR3 is made up of 15 amino acids. The CDR3 sequence: CAWSGGQGGNQPQHF. CDR3 DNA: TGTGCCTGGAGCGGAGGACAGGGGGGCAATCAGCCCCAGCATTTT.

The J gene is TRBJ2-7, the V gene TRBV5-4; 7 bases match TRBD1. V trimming: 2 bases; J trimming: 4 bases; junction bases outside the gene matches: 9. CDR3 size: 15 residues. CDR1 and CDR2 (germline): SGHNT, YYREEE (reference sequence). CDR3 amino acids: CASSFFGTANYEQYF. The CDR3 DNA follows: TGTGCCAGCAGCTTTTTTGGGACAGCAAATTACGAGCAGTACTTC. Looking up the rest from reference TRBV5-4 and TRBJ2-7 gives the full variable domain: ETGVTQSPTHLIKTRGQQVTLRCSSQSGHNTVSWYQQALGQGPQFIFQYYREEENGRGNFPPRFSGLQFPNYSSELNVNALELDDSALYLCASSFFGTANYEQYFGPGTRLTVT.

The V and J genes are TRBV7-9 and TRBJ2-7; 12 nucleotides match TRBD1. This CDR3 region has 16 residues. From germline, CDR1 is SEHNR and CDR2 FQNEAQ (reference sequence). Trimming removed 1 base from V and 6 bases from J; junction bases left unmatched: 7. In DNA form, the CDR3 reads TGTGCCAGCAGCTTAGACCCGGGACAGGGGGCCTCCGAGCAGTACTTC. It yields the protein CASSLDPGQGASEQYF.

The V call is TRBV6-4, the J call TRBJ1-3, with 8 bases matching TRBD1. J was trimmed by 2 bases and V by 0 bases; bases with no gene match: 12. This CDR3 spans 19 amino acids. Germline-derived CDR1 and CDR2 are MRHNA and SNTAGT. CDR3 amino acids: CASSDSGQGIELPGNTIYF. In nucleotides, the CDR3 is TGTGCCAGCAGTGACTCTGGACAGGGAATCGAACTCCCTGGAAACACCATATATTTT.

J is TRBJ2-1 and V is TRBV2; 8 bases are a match to TRBD1. In germline, CDR1 is SNHLY, CDR2 FYNNEI. The CDR3 has 16 residues. J was trimmed by 6 bases and V by 3 bases; bases with no gene match: 10. In DNA, the CDR3 is TGTGCCAGCAGTGACCGGACAGGGCGCCCACCCAATGAGCAGTTCTTC. It translates to CASSDRTGRPPNEQFF.

This clone was seen only a few times. The J gene is TRBJ1-2, the V gene TRBV15; 8 bases are a match to TRBD1. The length of the CDR3 is 15 residues. In germline, CDR1 is LNHNV, CDR2 YYDKDF (reference sequence). Germline trimming cut 1 base from V and 5 bases from J; bases unmatched to any gene: 6. The CDR3 DNA sequence: TGTGCCACCAGCAGAGCCGCGGACAGGGAGTATGGCTACACCTTC. Residues: CATSRAADREYGYTF. The variable domain in full, completed from reference TRBV15 and TRBJ1-2, reads DAMVIQNPRYQVTQFGKPVTLSCSQTLNHNVMYWYQQKSSQAPKLLFHYYDKDFNNEADTPDNFQSRRPNTSFCFLDIRSPGLGDTAMYLCATSRAADREYGYTFGSGTRLTVV.

V gene TRBV11-1 combines with J gene TRBJ2-1; 9 bases are a match to TRBD2. After removal of 2 bases from V and 0 bases from J, the junction contained 2 bases not matched to a gene. The CDR3 runs to 16 residues. Germline CDR1 SGHAT, CDR2 FQDESV (reference sequence). In DNA, the CDR3 is TGTGCCAGCAGCTTATTACTAGCGGGCTCCTACAATGAGCAGTTCTTC. This encodes CASSLLLAGSYNEQFF.

This clone has a single count. The chain carries TRBV29-1 and TRBJ2-1; D unresolved. The CDR3 is made up of 14 amino acids. V lost 2 bases to trimming and J lost 0 bases, with 8 bases between them. From germline, CDR1 is SQVTM and CDR2 ANQGSEA. CDR3 nucleotide sequence: TGCAGCGTTGAACTGGTTAGCTCCTACAATGAGCAGTTCTTC. This sequence encodes CSVELVSSYNEQFF.

The chain links TRBV6-6 to TRBJ2-5; perhaps TRBD2 as D (5 bases). The CDR3 has 13 residues. CDR1 is MNHNY and CDR2 is SVGAGI in the germline V gene (reference sequence). Trimming took off 8 bases at V and 2 bases at J, with 12 bases between the two ends. DNA of the CDR3: TGTGCCAGCGTGGGGTCGGGGCAAGAGACCCAGTACTTC. Its translation: CASVGSGQETQYF.

V gene TRBV5-1 combines with J gene TRBJ2-5; TRBD1 aligns across 12 bases. Germline lookup yields CDR1 SGHRS and CDR2 YFSETQ. The V segment lost 4 bases and the J segment 0 bases; nucleotides outside the gene matches: 4. This CDR3 is built from 16 residues. This chain's CDR3 is CASSGGTGGYQETQYF. CDR3 coding DNA: TGCGCCAGCAGCGGAGGGACAGGGGGCTACCAAGAGACCCAGTACTTC.

The chain employs TRBV7-2 and TRBJ2-5; D is uncertain. V was trimmed by 3 bases and J by 2 bases, leaving 10 bases between them. This CDR3 contains 14 residues. CDR1 is SGHTA and CDR2 is FQGNSA in the germline V gene. Here the CDR3 reads CASSLNSRQETQYF. As DNA, the CDR3 is TGTGCCAGCAGCTTGAACAGTCGACAAGAGACCCAGTACTTC.

The chain couples TRBV30 to TRBJ1-5, with 7 bases fitting TRBD1. Germline V gives CDR1 GTSNPN, CDR2 SVGIG (reference sequence). V lost 1 base, J lost 2 bases, and 2 bases stayed unmatched. The CDR3 covers 14 residues. The CDR3 bases are TGTGCCTGGAGTGGCCAGGGGGGCAATCAGCCCCAGCATTTT. This codes for CAWSGQGGNQPQHF.

The gene calls are TRBV7-2 and TRBJ2-2, with 13 bases fitting TRBD2. This CDR3 contains 15 residues. J was trimmed by 1 base and V by 8 bases; bases with no gene match: 1. The germline V gene has CDR1 SGHTA and CDR2 FQGNSA. CDR3 sequence: CASRTSGGNTGELFF. The CDR3 nucleotides read TGTGCCAGCCGGACTAGCGGGGGGAACACCGGGGAGCTGTTTTTT.